The rows below give T cell receptor beta chains drawn from one sample of a study of T cell changes during pregnancy in multiple sclerosis. The table came from immunoSEQ multiplex PCR; TCRdb's copy has only in-frame clones and leaves some out. This sample has roughly 69,000 clones, with about 91% found just once. This specimen was peripheral blood, taken after pregnancy. The receptor set was obtained from a female donor with multiple sclerosis, enrolled in a pregnancy study. Both conserved end residues are part of each CDR3. Each record gives: clone size, J gene, D gene, V gene, CDR3 protein, CDR3 DNA. A D gene is named only where the DNA matches it firmly. Only part of the rows carry a size: once, few, many, or a class if the clone is expanded.

clone size: .
J gene: TRBJ1-1
D gene: TRBD1
V gene: TRBV29-1
CDR3 protein: CSVRTGSNTEAFF
CDR3 DNA: TGCAGCGTTCGGACAGGGAGCAACACTGAAGCTTTCTTT

clone size: .
J gene: TRBJ2-2
D gene: TRBD1
V gene: TRBV10-3
CDR3 protein: CASGQGVVTGELFF
CDR3 DNA: TGTGCCAGTGGACAGGGGGTAGTAACCGGGGAGCTGTTTTTT

clone size: .
J gene: TRBJ2-7
D gene: .
V gene: TRBV30
CDR3 protein: CAWTPLGRGPYEQYF
CDR3 DNA: TGTGCCTGGACCCCTCTGGGTCGTGGGCCTTACGAGCAGTACTTC

clone size: .
J gene: TRBJ1-3
D gene: .
V gene: TRBV18
CDR3 protein: CASSPSKGRVSGNTIYF
CDR3 DNA: TGTGCCAGCTCACCATCGAAGGGCAGGGTGTCTGGAAACACCATATATTTT

clone size: .
J gene: TRBJ1-4
D gene: TRBD1
V gene: TRBV18
CDR3 protein: CASSPPGTGAEKLFF
CDR3 DNA: TGTGCCAGCTCACCACCCGGGACAGGGGCTGAAAAACTGTTTTTT

clone size: .
J gene: TRBJ2-3
D gene: TRBD2
V gene: TRBV5-4
CDR3 protein: CASSLRTATSGRTDTQYF
CDR3 DNA: TGTGCCAGCAGCCTTAGGACAGCAACTAGCGGGCGCACAGATACGCAGTATTTT

clone size: .
J gene: TRBJ1-1
D gene: .
V gene: TRBV4-1
CDR3 protein: CASSKEPGLEAFF
CDR3 DNA: TGCGCCAGCAGCAAAGAACCAGGGCTTGAAGCTTTCTTT

clone size: .
J gene: TRBJ2-3
D gene: TRBD2
V gene: TRBV5-4
CDR3 protein: CASSLAAGDYDTQYF
CDR3 DNA: TGTGCCAGCAGCTTGGCAGCGGGAGATTACGATACGCAGTATTTT

clone size: .
J gene: TRBJ1-5
D gene: TRBD1
V gene: TRBV28
CDR3 protein: CASSSTGQVVYSNQPQHF
CDR3 DNA: TGTGCCAGCAGCTCGACGGGACAGGTGGTTTATAGCAATCAGCCCCAGCATTTT

clone size: .
J gene: TRBJ2-7
D gene: TRBD1
V gene: TRBV5-6
CDR3 protein: CASSKGQSPYEQYF
CDR3 DNA: TGTGCCAGCAGCAAGGGACAGAGCCCGTACGAGCAGTACTTC

clone size: .
J gene: TRBJ1-2
D gene: TRBD1
V gene: TRBV5-4
CDR3 protein: CASSFDSGGGGYTF
CDR3 DNA: TGTGCCAGCAGCTTCGATTCAGGGGGAGGAGGCTACACCTTC

clone size: .
J gene: TRBJ1-4
D gene: .
V gene: TRBV4-1
CDR3 protein: CASSQDWNRELPEKLFF
CDR3 DNA: TGCGCCAGCAGCCAAGATTGGAACAGGGAACTCCCTGAAAAACTGTTTTTT

clone size: .
J gene: TRBJ2-7
D gene: TRBD2
V gene: TRBV30
CDR3 protein: CAWSDEAGAHEQYF
CDR3 DNA: TGTGCCTGGAGTGACGAAGCGGGAGCCCACGAGCAGTACTTC

clone size: .
J gene: TRBJ2-7
D gene: .
V gene: TRBV14
CDR3 protein: CASSHSGPYEQYF
CDR3 DNA: TGTGCCAGCAGCCATAGCGGTCCCTACGAGCAGTACTTC

clone size: .
J gene: TRBJ1-5
D gene: TRBD1
V gene: TRBV2
CDR3 protein: CASSGGTGGLNQPQHF
CDR3 DNA: TGTGCCAGCAGTGGCGGGACAGGGGGACTGAATCAGCCCCAGCATTTT

clone size: .
J gene: TRBJ2-3
D gene: TRBD2
V gene: TRBV28
CDR3 protein: CASSSGLAGAPDTQYF
CDR3 DNA: TGTGCCAGCAGTTCCGGACTAGCGGGAGCCCCAGATACGCAGTATTTT

clone size: .
J gene: TRBJ2-2
D gene: .
V gene: TRBV7-3
CDR3 protein: CASSLTGGANTGELFF
CDR3 DNA: TGTGCCAGCAGCTTAACAGGCGGAGCGAACACCGGGGAGCTGTTTTTT

clone size: .
J gene: TRBJ1-2
D gene: .
V gene: TRBV21-1
CDR3 protein: CASSKEPTRGIKVGGYTF
CDR3 DNA: TGTGCCAGCAGCAAAGAACCGACGCGGGGAATCAAAGTGGGCGGCTACACCTTC

clone size: .
J gene: TRBJ1-1
D gene: TRBD1
V gene: TRBV6-5
CDR3 protein: CASNRGKNTEAFF
CDR3 DNA: TGTGCCAGCAACAGGGGGAAGAACACTGAAGCTTTCTTT

clone size: .
J gene: TRBJ2-7
D gene: TRBD2
V gene: TRBV27
CDR3 protein: CASSPSTSGYEQYF
CDR3 DNA: TGTGCCAGCAGTCCCTCGACTAGCGGGTACGAGCAGTACTTC

clone size: once
J gene: TRBJ2-1
D gene: TRBD2
V gene: TRBV5-1
CDR3 protein: CASSLVLAGGDEQFF
CDR3 DNA: TGCGCCAGCAGCCTTGTATTAGCGGGGGGCGATGAGCAGTTCTTC

clone size: .
J gene: TRBJ2-1
D gene: .
V gene: TRBV27
CDR3 protein: CASSPGGIYNEQFF
CDR3 DNA: TGTGCCAGCAGTCCTGGGGGGATCTACAATGAGCAGTTCTTC

clone size: .
J gene: TRBJ2-7
D gene: TRBD2
V gene: TRBV5-1
CDR3 protein: CASSEGLAGGPDEQYF
CDR3 DNA: TGCGCCAGCAGCGAGGGACTAGCGGGAGGGCCGGACGAGCAGTACTTC

clone size: .
J gene: TRBJ2-5
D gene: TRBD1
V gene: TRBV5-1
CDR3 protein: CASSSGTGGDETQYF
CDR3 DNA: TGCGCCAGCAGCTCTGGGACAGGGGGCGATGAGACCCAGTACTTC

clone size: once
J gene: TRBJ1-2
D gene: TRBD1
V gene: TRBV6-5
CDR3 protein: CASSKRQGANGYTF
CDR3 DNA: TGTGCCAGCAGTAAACGACAGGGGGCTAACGGCTACACCTTC

clone size: .
J gene: TRBJ2-2
D gene: .
V gene: TRBV7-9
CDR3 protein: CASSLGVARGNTGELFF
CDR3 DNA: TGTGCCAGCAGCTTAGGGGTTGCTAGGGGAAACACCGGGGAGCTGTTTTTT

clone size: .
J gene: TRBJ1-1
D gene: TRBD1
V gene: TRBV25-1
CDR3 protein: CASSFTGTGNTEAFF
CDR3 DNA: TGTGCCAGCAGTTTCACCGGGACAGGGAACACTGAAGCTTTCTTT